The 4 T cell receptor beta chains presented below share a single source sample, sequenced in a study of blood T cell repertoires in COVID-19. Clones were read by immunoSEQ multiplex PCR, and TCRdb kept only the in-frame ones, dropping some. The sample yields about 72,000 clones, around nine tenths seen once. The sample comprised peripheral blood. All receptors derive from an older woman with acute or convalescent COVID-19.

The chain combines TRBV19 with TRBJ2-1, with 8 nucleotides matching TRBD2. The CDR3 runs 18 residues. V trimming: 7 bases; J trimming: 0 bases; junction bases outside the gene matches: 14. Germline V CDR1 and CDR2: LNHDA, SQIVND (reference sequence). CDR3 in DNA: TGTGCCAGTACTGAAGCGGGGGCCCGACTTAGCTCCTACAATGAGCAGTTCTTC. Translated: CASTEAGARLSSYNEQFF.

J is TRBJ2-1 and V is TRBV7-9, with TRBD2 matching 15 bases. CDR1 and CDR2 from the germline V gene are SEHNR and FQNEAQ (reference sequence). This CDR3 is 16 amino acids long. Germline trimming cut 6 bases from V and 12 bases from J; bases unmatched to any gene: 12. CDR3 bases: TGTGCCAGCAGTTTCGGGACTAGCGGGGGGACGGGCGGGCAGTTCTTC. It codes for CASSFGTSGGTGGQFF.

The chain combines TRBV23-1 with TRBJ2-3; D is possibly TRBD2 (6 bases). TRBV23-1 is designated an ORF whose function remains uncertain. The CDR3 consists of 17 residues. The V gene lost 3 bases and the J gene lost 7 bases, with 23 bases spanning the gap. CDR3 DNA sequence: TGCGCCAGCAGTCATGGAGGGGCCGGCCCCCCAGAGAATACGCAGTATTTT. Translating it yields CASSHGGAGPPENTQYF.

Only one count was recorded for this clone. The chain couples TRBV10-3 to TRBJ1-2; 9 nucleotides align to TRBD1. Unmatched junction bases numbered 7, after V lost 5 bases and J lost 6 bases. Germline V gene lookup returns CDR1 ENHRY and CDR2 SYGVKD. The CDR3 loop spans 14 amino acids. The CDR3 protein is CAISKTGGADGYTF. The DNA for the CDR3 is TGTGCCATCAGTAAAACAGGGGGCGCCGATGGCTACACCTTC.